The 10 T cell receptor beta chains given below trace back to one sample, sequenced in a study of human thymus T cells (dated by TCRdb to about 2020). The thymus tissue came from surgical resects taken out during corrective cardiac surgery. Library preparation was by the immunoSEQ multiplex PCR assay. What TCRdb holds here is the immuneACCESS table cut down to in-frame rearrangements. Part of the clones is not present; checked against another copy, under half of the missing clones reflect an unresolved V gene, and the others are unexplained. In all, the sample holds roughly 86,000 clones, and approximately 97% of those were seen once. The biggest ten clones account for approximately 0.03% of the sample. The specimen was thymus tissue. The receptor source for this set is a boy less than two years old with a congenital heart defect but otherwise immunologically healthy.

This chain's CDR3 is CASSLRDSYDYGYTF. For the CDR3, the DNA is TGTGCCAGCAGCTTGAGGGACAGCTACGACTATGGCTACACCTTC. The chain links TRBV7-2 to TRBJ1-2, with 7 bases matching TRBD1. Looked up from germline, CDR1 is SGHTA and CDR2 is FQGNSA. CDR3 length equals 15 residues. With 3 bases clipped from V and 3 bases from J, the junction kept 7 bases outside the gene matches. Filled out from reference TRBV7-2 and TRBJ1-2, the complete variable domain reads GAGVSQSPSNKVTEKGKDVELRCDPISGHTALYWYRQSLGQGLEFLIYFQGNSAPDKSGLPSDRFSAERTGGSVSTLTIQRTQQEDSAVYLCASSLRDSYDYGYTFGSGTRLTVV.

This chain connects TRBV7-9 to TRBJ1-1, with D perhaps matching TRBD1 (6 bases). The CDR3 totals 15 residues. Trimming took 5 bases from V and 1 from J, leaving 14 bases between them. Per the germline V gene, CDR1 is SEHNR and CDR2 is FQNEAQ (reference sequence). CDR3: CASSNFRGGNTEAFF. The CDR3 DNA is TGTGCCAGCAGCAATTTCAGGGGAGGGAACACTGAAGCTTTCTTT.

This rearrangement joins TRBV19 to TRBJ1-2; D call uncertain. The germline V and J ends were trimmed by 2 bases and 4 bases, with 14 bases remaining between them. Germline V gene lookup returns CDR1 LNHDA and CDR2 SQIVND (reference sequence). This CDR3 is built from 15 residues. CDR3 region: CASSIRGAERYGYTF. The CDR3 bases are TGTGCCAGTAGTATAAGAGGAGCGGAGCGCTATGGCTACACCTTC.

This chain links TRBV10-1 with TRBJ2-1, with a possible D match to TRBD1 (6 bases). CDR3 length: 16 amino acids. Germline V gene sequence: CDR1 WNHNN, CDR2 SYGVQD (reference sequence). V dropped 2 bases and J dropped 6 bases, with 17 bases sitting between them. The CDR3 DNA is TGCGCCAGCAGTGAGGCCGGGACAAGACCACCCAATGAGCAGTTCTTC. It codes for CASSEAGTRPPNEQFF.

The rearrangement uses TRBV10-3 and TRBJ2-2; 8 bases agree with TRBD1. There are 14 residues in the CDR3. Looked up from germline, CDR1 is ENHRY and CDR2 is SYGVKD. V was pared by 10 bases and J by 1 base, with 5 bases of the junction left unmatched. Here the CDR3 DNA reads TGTGCCACCCGGACAGGGCTGAACACCGGGGAGCTGTTTTTT. It translates to CATRTGLNTGELFF.

The chain carries TRBV27 and TRBJ1-2, with D maybe TRBD1 (6 bases). In germline, CDR1 is MNHEY, CDR2 SMNVEV (reference sequence). Trimming shortened V by 4 bases and J by 0 bases, and 15 bases separated the two germline ends. This CDR3 region has 16 residues. CDR3 coding DNA: TGTGCCAGCAGTTCAGGGGCAGCCACTACTAACTATGGCTACACCTTC. Translation: CASSSGAATTNYGYTF.

The chain links TRBV12-5 to TRBJ2-3; D call uncertain. Trimming pared 1 base from V and 2 bases from J, leaving 7 bases between. The CDR3 spans 14 residues. Looked up from germline, CDR1 is LGHNT and CDR2 is FRNRAP. CDR3 in amino acids: CASGLDSFTDTQYF. For the CDR3, the DNA is TGTGCTAGTGGTTTGGACAGCTTCACAGATACGCAGTATTTT. Full variable domain (missing parts from reference TRBV12-5 and TRBJ2-3): DARVTQTPRHKVTEMGQEVTMRCQPILGHNTVFWYRQTMMQGLELLAYFRNRAPLDDSGMPKDRFSAEMPDATLATLKIQPSEPRDSAVYFCASGLDSFTDTQYFGPGTRLTVL.

This sequence joins TRBV5-8 and TRBJ1-6; a weak D match, TRBD1 (6 bases). CDR1 and CDR2 (germline): SGHTS, YDEGEE. V lost 4 bases and J lost 7, with 12 bases in between. The CDR3 consists of 14 residues. The CDR3 DNA sequence: TGTGCCAGCAGCCTCACGAGGGGGAATTCACCCCTCCACTTT. Encoded protein: CASSLTRGNSPLHF.

CDR3 sequence: CASSCKHASGLGEQYF. CDR3 DNA sequence: TGTGCCAGCAGCTGCAAACATGCCTCGGGTTTGGGGGAGCAGTACTTC. The chain recombines TRBV5-6 with TRBJ2-7; D is undetermined. Trimming pared 3 bases from V and 7 bases from J, leaving 23 bases between. CDR3 length: 16 amino acids. Germline CDR1 SGHDT, CDR2 YYEEEE.

The chain uses TRBV20-1 and TRBJ2-7; D not resolved. The CDR3 length is 11 residues. The germline V gene has CDR1 DFQATT and CDR2 SNEGSKA (reference sequence). The ends were cut back, 3 bases at V and 6 bases at J, with 9 bases in the middle. The CDR3 reads CSARPAAEQYF. The DNA of the CDR3 is TGCAGTGCTAGGCCCGCAGCCGAGCAGTACTTC.